Shown below are 14 T cell receptor beta chains from a single sample sequenced in a study of beta chain features in type 1 diabetes. Broader study findings: Significant though moderate, a shortening of TCRB CDR3s appeared in all four CD4+ subsets of Type 1 diabetes patients.

Expressed TCRB transcripts were sequenced after all isolated RNA was converted to cDNA. The protocol was immunoSEQ multiplex PCR, while the TCRdb copy is restricted to in-frame clones and leaves out a portion. The table has under 300,000 clones, roughly 11% seen once. Their cognate antigens are unknown. The material sequenced was naive CD4+ T cells from blood. The receptors here all came from a young man with type 1 diabetes.

This clone was counted only a few times. This chain uses TRBV19 with TRBJ2-2, with unresolved D. The CDR3 has 15 amino acids. Germline V gene data show CDR1 as LNHDA and CDR2 as SQIVND (reference sequence). Trimming removed 3 bases at V and 4 bases at J, with 12 bases between. CDR3 nucleotide sequence: TGTGCCAGTAGTATTCATTCGGGTTTCACCGGGGAGCTGTTTTTT. Its translation: CASSIHSGFTGELFF.

V gene TRBV6-1 combines with J gene TRBJ2-7; D is uncertain. Per germline, CDR1 MNHNS and CDR2 SASEGT. The CDR3 contains 12 residues. V lost 5 bases and J 7 bases, leaving 12 bases between the germline ends. The CDR3 sequence: CASSRVAPEQYF. CDR3 coding DNA: TGTGCCAGCAGTCGCGTTGCCCCGGAGCAGTACTTC.

This clone was seen a few times. This sequence joins TRBV5-4 and TRBJ2-5; 9 nucleotides line up with TRBD1. This CDR3 has 14 amino acids. Germline CDR1 is SGHNT and CDR2 is YYREEE (reference sequence). V dropped 4 bases and J dropped 3; count of bases not matched to a gene: 4. CDR3 sequence reads: CASSPGTGKETQYF. The CDR3 nucleotides read TGTGCCAGCAGCCCAGGGACAGGGAAAGAGACCCAGTACTTC.

There are a few counts of this clone. The chain employs TRBV30 and TRBJ1-1; maybe TRBD1 (5 bases). This CDR3 is 16 amino acids long. Germline V gene sequence: CDR1 GTSNPN, CDR2 SVGIG (reference sequence). V was pared by 0 bases and J by 4 bases, with 18 bases between. The CDR3 sequence is CAWSVWGGGKGTEAFF. As DNA, the CDR3 is TGTGCCTGGAGTGTCTGGGGCGGGGGGAAAGGCACTGAAGCTTTCTTT. The whole variable domain, remainder taken from reference TRBV30 and TRBJ1-1, is SQTIHQWPATLVQPVGSPLSLECTVEGTSNPNLYWYRQAAGRGLQLLFYSVGIGQISSEVPQNLSASRPQDRQFILSSKKLLLSDSGFYLCAWSVWGGGKGTEAFFGQGTRLTVV.

The chain recombines TRBV5-1 with TRBJ2-7; 8 positions agree with TRBD2. The trim removed 2 bases at V and 2 bases at J, leaving 3 bases unmatched. Germline CDR1 reads SGHRS; CDR2 reads YFSETQ. This CDR3 is built from 14 residues. CDR3 region: CASSFTSGTYEQYF. CDR3 coding DNA: TGCGCCAGCAGCTTTACTAGCGGAACCTACGAGCAGTACTTC.

This chain connects TRBV20-1 to TRBJ1-2; possibly TRBD1 for D (5 bases). Between the trimmed V and J ends, which lost 4 bases and 4 bases, there was a span of 7 bases. The CDR3 extends over 11 amino acids. The V gene's germline CDR1 is DFQATT and CDR2 SNEGSKA (reference sequence). CDR3 in amino acids: CSAKQAYGYTF. In DNA form, the CDR3 reads TGCAGTGCTAAACAGGCCTATGGCTACACCTTC.

V is TRBV11-3 and J is TRBJ2-1, with 12 bases identical to TRBD2. CDR3 length equals 17 residues. V shed 8 bases, J shed 5 bases, and the junction held 13 bases outside the gene matches. In germline, CDR1 is SGHNT, CDR2 YENEEA. CDR3 bases: TGTGCCAGCTTACGTAGCACCGGGACTAGCGGGCACAATGAGCAGTTCTTC. This encodes CASLRSTGTSGHNEQFF.

The chain has TRBV5-1 and TRBJ1-3, with TRBD1 as a possible D gene (6 bases). The V and J ends lost 0 bases and 2 bases respectively, with 15 bases between them. Germline V gene sequence: CDR1 SGHRS, CDR2 YFSETQ. This CDR3 has 17 amino acids. CDR3 loop: CASSLAPHRVAGNTIYF. DNA for the CDR3: TGCGCCAGCAGCTTGGCCCCCCACAGGGTGGCTGGAAACACCATATATTTT.

V and J are TRBV7-8 and TRBJ2-1; 11 bases match TRBD1. V gave up 0 bases and J gave up 7 bases; unmatched junction bases: 5. The CDR3 is 16 residues long. CDR1 and CDR2 (germline): SGHVS, FQNEAQ. CDR3 in amino acids: CASSLADRGLSNEQFF. CDR3 nucleotide sequence: TGTGCCAGCAGCTTAGCGGACAGGGGGCTTAGTAATGAGCAGTTCTTC.

The gene calls are TRBV2 and TRBJ2-5; 7 positions agree with TRBD1. The germline gives CDR1 SNHLY, CDR2 FYNNEI. The CDR3 contains 14 residues. V was pared by 5 bases and J by 2 bases, with 5 bases of the junction left unmatched. CDR3 loop: CASSWGQLQETQYF. The DNA of the CDR3 is TGTGCCAGCAGTTGGGGACAGTTACAAGAGACCCAGTACTTC.

This sequence joins TRBV7-9 and TRBJ1-1, with D possibly being TRBD1 (6 bases). This CDR3 is built from 14 residues. V lost 4 bases to trimming and J lost 3 bases, with 12 bases between them. Germline CDR1 and CDR2: SEHNR and FQNEAQ (reference sequence). The CDR3: CASSSWGRYTEAFF. The CDR3 DNA is TGTGCCAGCAGCTCCTGGGGGCGGTACACTGAAGCTTTCTTT.

This clone has just a few counts. The chain links TRBV6-6 to TRBJ2-7, with no clear D. V lost 2 bases and J 0 bases, leaving 5 bases between the germline ends. Germline V gene sequence: CDR1 MNHNY, CDR2 SVGAGI (reference sequence). This CDR3 is built from 13 residues. The CDR3 sequence: CASSYANSYEQYF. As DNA, the CDR3 is TGTGCCAGCAGTTACGCGAACTCCTACGAGCAGTACTTC.

The gene calls are TRBV7-3 and TRBJ2-1; 10 bases are a match to TRBD2. Trimming took 6 bases from V and 4 from J; bases not matched to a gene: 6. Germline CDR1 SGHTA, CDR2 FQGTGA. The CDR3 loop spans 15 amino acids. Here the CDR3 DNA reads TGTGCCAGCAGACGAAAGCGGGGGGGTTACAATGAGCAGTTCTTC. This encodes CASRRKRGGYNEQFF. Drawing the rest from reference TRBV7-3 and TRBJ2-1, the complete variable domain is GAGVSQTPSNKVTEKGKYVELRCDPISGHTALYWYRQSLGQGPEFLIYFQGTGAADDSGLPNDRFFAVRPEGSVSTLKIQRTERGDSAVYLCASRRKRGGYNEQFFGPGTRLTVL.

The chain is built from TRBV28 and TRBJ2-3, with D maybe TRBD1 (6 bases). The length of the CDR3 is 13 residues. Germline-derived CDR1 and CDR2 are MDHEN and SYDVKM. V was shortened by 6 bases and J by 5 bases, with 12 bases between the two germline ends. CDR3 residues: CASRTTGQDTQYF. In DNA, the CDR3 is TGTGCCAGCAGGACAACAGGGCAAGATACGCAGTATTTT.